The 13 T cell receptor beta chains in this list originate from one sample, sequenced in a study of blood T cell repertoires in COVID-19. Libraries were prepared by immunoSEQ multiplex PCR; TCRdb keeps only in-frame clonotypes and omits some of them. Found here are fewer than 95,000 clones, less than 85% of them singletons; the top ten hold 10% to 15%. Material: peripheral blood. These receptors were obtained from a human donor in a cohort sampled during active COVID-19.

The rearrangement uses TRBV24-1 and TRBJ2-1, with TRBD2 matching 11 bases. The V gene end was trimmed by 1 base and the J gene end by 1 base; junction bases not matched to a gene: 5. This CDR3 spans 18 amino acids. The germline CDR1 and CDR2 sequences are KGHDR and SFDVKD. As DNA, the CDR3 is TGTGCCACCAGTGATTTAGGGCTAGCGGGGGGTTCCTACAATGAGCAGTTCTTC. Its protein is CATSDLGLAGGSYNEQFF.

This chain connects TRBV9 to TRBJ2-3; 8 bases map to TRBD2. CDR1 and CDR2 from the germline V gene are SGDLS and YYNGEE. The CDR3 consists of 16 residues. V trimming: 2 bases; J trimming: 5 bases; junction bases outside the gene matches: 10. This CDR3 reads CASSVSGGNLIDTQYF. The CDR3 region has the DNA TGTGCCAGCAGCGTGTCGGGGGGGAATTTAATAGATACGCAGTATTTT.

This sequence joins TRBV3-1 (or the pseudogene TRBV3-2) and TRBJ1-4; D ambiguous. The CDR3 is 15 residues long. Germline CDR1 is LGHDT and CDR2 is YNNKEL (reference sequence). Deletions cut 4 bases from V and 6 bases from J, with 15 bases between. The CDR3: CASSPSSGGDEKLFF. The CDR3 DNA reads as TGTGCCAGCAGCCCCAGCTCGGGAGGCGATGAAAAACTGTTTTTT.

The CDR3 nucleotides read TGTGCCAGCAGCTTAAGACGACTAGCGGGATCGGAGACCCAGTACTTC. This sequence encodes CASSLRRLAGSETQYF. V is TRBV7-2 and J is TRBJ2-5; TRBD2 agrees at 11 bases. This CDR3 has 16 residues. CDR1 SGHTA and CDR2 FQGNSA come from the germline V gene. J lost 5 bases, V lost 2 bases, and 7 bases had no gene match. Using reference TRBV7-2 and TRBJ2-5 for the parts outside the CDR3, the full variable domain is GAGVSQSPSNKVTEKGKDVELRCDPISGHTALYWYRQSLGQGLEFLIYFQGNSAPDKSGLPSDRFSAERTGGSVSTLTIQRTQQEDSAVYLCASSLRRLAGSETQYFGPGTRLLVL.

This chain connects TRBV6-5 to TRBJ1-1, with 7 positions matching TRBD1. This CDR3 is built from 13 residues. Germline lookup yields CDR1 MNHEY and CDR2 SVGAGI. J gave up 2 bases and V 10 bases, and 7 bases lay outside the gene matches. CDR3 bases: TGTGCCACCTCAGGGACAGTCAACACTGAAGCTTTCTTT. Translation gives CATSGTVNTEAFF.

This clone was seen a handful of times. The V and J genes are TRBV10-1 and TRBJ2-3; 8 bases are a match to TRBD2. The CDR3 contains 13 residues. Germline V gives CDR1 WNHNN, CDR2 SYGVQD (reference sequence). The CDR3 nucleotides read TGCACGACTAGCGACATGGTTGGAGATACGCAGTATTTT. This gives the protein CTTSDMVGDTQYF.

This clone has more than one count but fewer than ten. V gene TRBV27 combines with J gene TRBJ2-3; 11 positions agree with TRBD2. Germline assignment: CDR1 MNHEY and CDR2 SMNVEV (reference sequence). CDR3 length: 17 amino acids. V shed 6 bases and J 4 bases; nucleotides not matched to a gene: 12. The DNA of the CDR3 is TGTGCCAGCAGCCGTATAACCGGGACTAGCGGACCAGATACGCAGTATTTT. It yields the protein CASSRITGTSGPDTQYF.

This clone is a singleton in its sample. The chain carries TRBV29-1 and TRBJ2-1; 8 bases align to TRBD1. CDR3 length: 15 amino acids. V gave up 3 bases and J gave up 5 bases; unmatched junction bases: 9. Germline values: CDR1 SQVTM, CDR2 ANQGSEA. CDR3 nucleotides: TGCAGCGTTGAGGGACAGGCGGAGACTAACAATGAGCAGTTCTTC. It yields the protein CSVEGQAETNNEQFF.

The rearrangement uses TRBV7-2 and TRBJ2-2, with D possibly being TRBD2 (5 bases). With 3 bases removed from V and 5 bases from J, the gap between germline ends came to 7 bases. The CDR3 runs to 13 residues. Germline CDR1 SGHTA, CDR2 FQGNSA. Here the CDR3 reads CASSFRGTGELFF. CDR3 sequence (DNA): TGTGCCAGCAGCTTTCGGGGTACCGGGGAGCTGTTTTTT.

V and J are TRBV19 and TRBJ2-7, with D unresolved. The CDR3 covers 14 residues. Germline V lookup: CDR1 LNHDA, CDR2 SQIVND (reference sequence). Trimming took off 1 base at V and 2 bases at J, with 9 bases between the two ends. The CDR3 sequence: CASSIGGSAYEQYF. CDR3 bases: TGTGCCAGTAGTATAGGAGGCAGCGCCTACGAGCAGTACTTC. The whole variable domain, remainder taken from reference TRBV19 and TRBJ2-7, is DGGITQSPKYLFRKEGQNVTLSCEQNLNHDAMYWYRQDPGQGLRLIYYSQIVNDFQKGDIAEGYSVSREKKESFPLTVTSAQKNPTAFYLCASSIGGSAYEQYFGPGTRLTVT.

V and J are TRBV6-1 and TRBJ1-6, with D hard to call. Germline V lookup: CDR1 MNHNS, CDR2 SASEGT. V was cut by 1 base and J by 7 bases, with 11 bases left in between. The CDR3 has 15 residues. Written as DNA, the CDR3 is TGTGCCAGCAGTGAAGGGGGAGGGAGGAATTCACCCCTCCACTTT. Amino acid sequence: CASSEGGGRNSPLHF.

The rearrangement joins TRBV19 to TRBJ2-7; 8 nucleotides line up with TRBD1. The ends lost 5 bases at V and 3 bases at J; junction bases unmatched: 9. The CDR3 loop spans 15 amino acids. CDR1 and CDR2 (germline): LNHDA, SQIVND (reference sequence). This CDR3 reads CASSGAGTGNYEQYF. CDR3 coding DNA: TGTGCCAGTAGTGGAGCCGGGACAGGAAACTACGAGCAGTACTTC.

J is TRBJ2-2 and V is TRBV3-1 (or the pseudogene TRBV3-2); 12 bases line up with TRBD2. The V gene end was trimmed by 1 base and the J gene end by 6 bases; junction bases not matched to a gene: 3. Germline loops: CDR1 LGHDT, CDR2 YNNKEL (reference sequence). The CDR3 contains 16 residues. This CDR3 is CASSQVTSGGAGELFF. Here the CDR3 DNA reads TGTGCCAGCAGCCAAGTGACTAGCGGGGGAGCCGGGGAGCTGTTTTTT.